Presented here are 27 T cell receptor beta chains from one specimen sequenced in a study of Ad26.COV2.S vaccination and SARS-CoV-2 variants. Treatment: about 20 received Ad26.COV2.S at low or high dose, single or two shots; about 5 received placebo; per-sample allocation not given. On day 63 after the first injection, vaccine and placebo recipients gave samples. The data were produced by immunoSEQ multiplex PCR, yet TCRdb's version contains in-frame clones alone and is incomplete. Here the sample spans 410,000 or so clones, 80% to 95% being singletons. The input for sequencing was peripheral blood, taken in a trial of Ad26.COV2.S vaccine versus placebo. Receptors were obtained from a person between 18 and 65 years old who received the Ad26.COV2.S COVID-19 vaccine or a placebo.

CDR3 amino acids: CASSAGTSMYEQFF. CDR3 in DNA: TGTGCCAGCAGCGCCGGGACTAGCATGTATGAGCAGTTCTTC. V gene TRBV5-6 combines with J gene TRBJ2-1; 9 bases are shared with TRBD2. V gave up 4 bases and J gave up 8 bases; unmatched junction bases: 7. Per germline, CDR1 SGHDT and CDR2 YYEEEE. The CDR3 length is 14 residues.

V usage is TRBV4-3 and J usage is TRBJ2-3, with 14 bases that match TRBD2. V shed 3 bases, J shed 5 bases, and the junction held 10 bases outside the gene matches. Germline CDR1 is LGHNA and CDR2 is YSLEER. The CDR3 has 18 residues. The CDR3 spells CASSQGPGLAGAGDTQYF. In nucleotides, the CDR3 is TGCGCCAGCAGCCAGGGCCCGGGACTAGCGGGAGCGGGAGATACGCAGTATTTT.

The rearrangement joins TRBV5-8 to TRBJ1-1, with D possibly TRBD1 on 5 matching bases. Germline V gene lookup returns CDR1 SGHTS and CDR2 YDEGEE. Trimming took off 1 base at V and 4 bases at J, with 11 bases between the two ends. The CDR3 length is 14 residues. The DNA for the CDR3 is TGTGCCAGCAGCTTGTGGGGGGAGGGCACTGAAGCTTTCTTT. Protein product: CASSLWGEGTEAFF.

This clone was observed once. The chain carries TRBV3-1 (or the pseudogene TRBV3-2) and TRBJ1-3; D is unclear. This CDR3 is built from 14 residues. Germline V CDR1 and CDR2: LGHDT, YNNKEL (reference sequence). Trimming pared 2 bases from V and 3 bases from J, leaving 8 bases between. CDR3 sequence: CASSQRRDGNTIYF. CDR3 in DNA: TGTGCCAGCAGCCAACGGAGGGATGGAAACACCATATATTTT.

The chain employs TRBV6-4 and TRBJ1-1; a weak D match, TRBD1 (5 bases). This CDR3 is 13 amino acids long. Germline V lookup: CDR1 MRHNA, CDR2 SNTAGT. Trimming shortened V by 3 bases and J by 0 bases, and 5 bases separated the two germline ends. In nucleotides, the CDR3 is TGTGCCAGCAGTGAGACAGTGAACACTGAAGCTTTCTTT. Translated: CASSETVNTEAFF.

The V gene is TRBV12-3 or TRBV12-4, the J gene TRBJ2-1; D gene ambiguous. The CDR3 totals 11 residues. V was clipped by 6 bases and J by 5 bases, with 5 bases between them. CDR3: CASSHDNEQFF. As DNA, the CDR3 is TGTGCCAGCAGCCACGACAATGAGCAGTTCTTC.

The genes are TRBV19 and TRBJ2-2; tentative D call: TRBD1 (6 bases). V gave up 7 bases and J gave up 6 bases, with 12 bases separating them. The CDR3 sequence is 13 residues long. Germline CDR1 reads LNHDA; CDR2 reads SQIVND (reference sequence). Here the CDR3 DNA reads TGTGCCAGTACCCCGACAGGAGCCGGGGAGCTGTTTTTT. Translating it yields CASTPTGAGELFF.

The CDR3 DNA sequence: TGTGCCAGCAGCCCGGTTACGTCTGGAAACACCATATATTTT. Its protein is CASSPVTSGNTIYF. The gene calls are TRBV3-1 (or the pseudogene TRBV3-2) and TRBJ1-3; no firm D call. CDR3 length: 14 amino acids. Trimming took off 4 bases at V and 1 base at J, with 8 bases between the two ends. Germline-derived CDR1 and CDR2 are LGHDT and YNNKEL (reference sequence).

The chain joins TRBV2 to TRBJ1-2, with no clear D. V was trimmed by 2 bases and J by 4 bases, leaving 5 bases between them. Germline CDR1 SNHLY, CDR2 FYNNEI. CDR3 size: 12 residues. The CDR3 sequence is CASSELAYGYTF. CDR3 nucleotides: TGTGCCAGCAGTGAACTCGCCTATGGCTACACCTTC.

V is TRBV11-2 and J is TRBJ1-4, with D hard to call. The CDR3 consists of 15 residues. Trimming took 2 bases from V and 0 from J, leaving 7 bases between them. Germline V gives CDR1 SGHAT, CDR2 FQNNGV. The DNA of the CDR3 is TGTGCCAGCAGCTTAAAGGTTGCAACTAATGAAAAACTGTTTTTT. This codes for CASSLKVATNEKLFF.

As DNA, the CDR3 is TGTGCCAGCAGCATGGGGGGACAACGGTCTCGTGGCTACACCTTC. Protein sequence: CASSMGGQRSRGYTF. This chain connects TRBV7-2 to TRBJ1-2; a possible D gene is TRBD1 (6 bases). The V gene's germline CDR1 is SGHTA and CDR2 FQGNSA. Trimming left V 5 bases short and J 7 bases short, with 20 bases between. The CDR3 is made up of 15 amino acids.

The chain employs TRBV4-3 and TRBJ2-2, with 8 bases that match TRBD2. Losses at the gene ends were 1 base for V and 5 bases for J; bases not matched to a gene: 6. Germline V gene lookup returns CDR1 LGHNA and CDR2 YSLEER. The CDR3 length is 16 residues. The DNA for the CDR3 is TGCGCCAGCAGCCAAGGTGTAGCGGGATGGACCGGGGAGCTGTTTTTT. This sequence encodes CASSQGVAGWTGELFF.

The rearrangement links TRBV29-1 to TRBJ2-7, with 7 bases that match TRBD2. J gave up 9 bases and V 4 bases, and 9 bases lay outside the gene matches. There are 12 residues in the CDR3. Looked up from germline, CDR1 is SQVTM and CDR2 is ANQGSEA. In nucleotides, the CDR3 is TGCAGCGTTGTCGGCGGGAGTGAAGTGCAGTACTTC. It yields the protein CSVVGGSEVQYF.

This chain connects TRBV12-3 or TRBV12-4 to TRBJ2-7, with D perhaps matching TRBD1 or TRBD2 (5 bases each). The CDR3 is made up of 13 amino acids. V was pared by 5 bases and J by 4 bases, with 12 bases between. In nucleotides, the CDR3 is TGTGCCAGCAGTCCCGGGGCCGTTTACGAGCAGTACTTC. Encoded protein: CASSPGAVYEQYF.

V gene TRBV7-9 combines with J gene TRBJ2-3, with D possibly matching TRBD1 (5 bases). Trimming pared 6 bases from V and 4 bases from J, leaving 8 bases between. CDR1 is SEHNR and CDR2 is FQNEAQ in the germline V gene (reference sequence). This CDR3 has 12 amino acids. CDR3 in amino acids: CASRRGADTQYF. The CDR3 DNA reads TGTGCCAGCAGAAGGGGTGCAGATACGCAGTATTTT.

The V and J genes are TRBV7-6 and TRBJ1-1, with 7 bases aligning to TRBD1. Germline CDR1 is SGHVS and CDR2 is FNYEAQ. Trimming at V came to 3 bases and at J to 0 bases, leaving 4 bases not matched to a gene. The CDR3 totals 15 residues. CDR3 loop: CASSLGQNMNTEAFF. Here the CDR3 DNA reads TGTGCCAGCAGCTTGGGACAGAACATGAACACTGAAGCTTTCTTT.

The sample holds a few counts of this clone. In nucleotides, the CDR3 is TGTGCCAGCAGCCCCACTAGAGCCATCTACGAGCAGTACTTC. It specifies CASSPTRAIYEQYF. The chain combines TRBV5-4 with TRBJ2-7, with D perhaps TRBD2 (5 bases). V gave up 4 bases and J gave up 3 bases, with 14 bases separating them. Germline V gives CDR1 SGHNT, CDR2 YYREEE (reference sequence). The CDR3 runs to 14 residues.

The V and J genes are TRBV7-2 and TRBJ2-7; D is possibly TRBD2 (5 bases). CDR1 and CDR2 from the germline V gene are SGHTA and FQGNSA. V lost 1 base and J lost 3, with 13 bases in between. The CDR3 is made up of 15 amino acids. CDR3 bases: TGTGCCAGCAGCTTAGTTGTGGGAGCGAACTACGAGCAGTACTTC. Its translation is CASSLVVGANYEQYF.

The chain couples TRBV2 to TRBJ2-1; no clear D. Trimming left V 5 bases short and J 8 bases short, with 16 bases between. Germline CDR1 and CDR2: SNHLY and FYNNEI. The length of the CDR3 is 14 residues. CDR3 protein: CASSQEYGVYEQFF. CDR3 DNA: TGTGCCAGCAGTCAGGAGTATGGCGTCTATGAGCAGTTCTTC.

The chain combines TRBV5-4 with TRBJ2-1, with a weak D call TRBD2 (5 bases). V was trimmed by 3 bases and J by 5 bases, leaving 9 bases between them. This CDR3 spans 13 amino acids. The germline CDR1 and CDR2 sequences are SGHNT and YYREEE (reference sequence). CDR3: CASSSGLHNEQFF. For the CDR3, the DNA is TGTGCCAGCAGCTCTGGACTGCACAATGAGCAGTTCTTC.

CDR3: CAWSGTGAVEKLFF. Here the CDR3 DNA reads TGTGCCTGGAGTGGTACAGGGGCGGTAGAAAAACTGTTTTTT. The rearrangement uses TRBV30 and TRBJ1-4; 7 bases line up with TRBD1. The CDR3 extends over 14 amino acids. Germline V gene lookup returns CDR1 GTSNPN and CDR2 SVGIG (reference sequence). Trimming removed 1 base from V and 8 bases from J; junction bases left unmatched: 7.

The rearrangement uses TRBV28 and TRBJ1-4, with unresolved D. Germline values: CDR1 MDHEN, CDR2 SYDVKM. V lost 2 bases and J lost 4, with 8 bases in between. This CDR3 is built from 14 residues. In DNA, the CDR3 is TGTGCCAGCAGTTTACGTCCGATTAATGAAAAACTGTTTTTT. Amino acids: CASSLRPINEKLFF.

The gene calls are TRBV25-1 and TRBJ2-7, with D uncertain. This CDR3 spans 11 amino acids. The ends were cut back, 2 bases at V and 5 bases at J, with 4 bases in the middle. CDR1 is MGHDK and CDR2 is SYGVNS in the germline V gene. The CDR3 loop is CASSEVHEQYF. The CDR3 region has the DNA TGTGCCAGCAGTGAAGTCCACGAGCAGTACTTC.

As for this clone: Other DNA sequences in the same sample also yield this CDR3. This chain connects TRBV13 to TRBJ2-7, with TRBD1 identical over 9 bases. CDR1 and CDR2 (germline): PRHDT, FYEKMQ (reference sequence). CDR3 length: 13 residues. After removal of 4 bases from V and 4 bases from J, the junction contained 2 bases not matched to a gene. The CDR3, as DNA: TGTGCCAGCAGCTCAGGACAGGGGTACGAGCAGTACTTC. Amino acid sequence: CASSSGQGYEQYF.

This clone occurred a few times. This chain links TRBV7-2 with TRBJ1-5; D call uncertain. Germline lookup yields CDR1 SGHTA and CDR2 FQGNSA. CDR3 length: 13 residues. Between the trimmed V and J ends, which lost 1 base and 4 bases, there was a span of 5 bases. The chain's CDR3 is CASSLGQNQPQHF. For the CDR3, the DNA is TGTGCCAGCAGCTTAGGGCAGAATCAGCCCCAGCATTTT.

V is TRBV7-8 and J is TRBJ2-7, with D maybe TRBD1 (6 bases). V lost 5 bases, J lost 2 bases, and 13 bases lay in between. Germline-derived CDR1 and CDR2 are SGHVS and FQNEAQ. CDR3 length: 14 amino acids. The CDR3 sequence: CASSPDRRTYEQYF. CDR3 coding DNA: TGTGCCAGCAGCCCAGACAGGCGAACCTACGAGCAGTACTTC.

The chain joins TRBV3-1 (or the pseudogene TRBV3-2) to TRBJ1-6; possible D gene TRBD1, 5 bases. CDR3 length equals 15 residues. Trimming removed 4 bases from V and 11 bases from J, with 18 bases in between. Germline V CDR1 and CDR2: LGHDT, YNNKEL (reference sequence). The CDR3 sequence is CASSPEYVRAAPLHF. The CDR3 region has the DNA TGTGCCAGCAGCCCCGAATATGTCAGGGCGGCACCCCTCCACTTT.